This T cell receptor beta chain was found in a study of control samples from healthy donors and cancer patients. The data were produced by immunoSEQ multiplex PCR, yet TCRdb's version contains in-frame clones alone and is incomplete. The repertoire holds just over 9,000 clones, roughly 91% seen once, with 20% in the top ten. This clone has just a few counts. Germline loops: CDR1 WSHSY, CDR2 SAAADI. V lost 3 bases and J lost 5, with 10 bases in between. This CDR3 has 13 amino acids. The rearrangement links TRBV10-2 to TRBJ1-1, with a tentative D call TRBD1 (5 bases). This clonotype was sampled from a man aged 60-69 years with colorectal cancer. The sample was PBMCs. The CDR3 coding sequence is TGCGCCAGCAGTGACGACGAGGGGACTGAAGCTTTCTTT. Residues: CASSDDEGTEAFF.